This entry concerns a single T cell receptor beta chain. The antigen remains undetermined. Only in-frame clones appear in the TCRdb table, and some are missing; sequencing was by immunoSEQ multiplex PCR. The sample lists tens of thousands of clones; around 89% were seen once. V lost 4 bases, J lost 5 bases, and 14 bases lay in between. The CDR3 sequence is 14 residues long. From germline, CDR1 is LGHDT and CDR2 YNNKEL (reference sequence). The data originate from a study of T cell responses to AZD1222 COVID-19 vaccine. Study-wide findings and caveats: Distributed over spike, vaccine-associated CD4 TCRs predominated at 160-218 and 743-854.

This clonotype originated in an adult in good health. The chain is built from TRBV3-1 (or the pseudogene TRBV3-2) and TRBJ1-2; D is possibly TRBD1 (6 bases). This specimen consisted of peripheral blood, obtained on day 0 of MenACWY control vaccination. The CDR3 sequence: CASSPRGEEYGYTF. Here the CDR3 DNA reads TGTGCCAGCAGCCCTAGGGGGGAGGAGTATGGCTACACCTTC.